The T cell receptor (beta chain) described here comes from a study of shared T cell receptors in the human thymus. Germline trimming cut 0 bases from V and 6 bases from J; bases unmatched to any gene: 4. CDR1 is PRHDT, CDR2 FYEKMQ, per germline (reference sequence). The CDR3 runs to 14 residues. The protocol was immunoSEQ multiplex PCR, while the TCRdb copy is restricted to in-frame clones and leaves out a portion. The sample shows hundreds of thousands of clones, 85% to 90% of them seen only once. This same sample was also part of a study on human thymus T cells. From that second work: Thymus was obtained from resections taken during corrective heart surgery. Thymic and blood repertoires appeared to carry a bias in their V and J gene usage.

The clonotype originates from a boy younger than two with a congenital heart defect. Specimen: thymocytes. The chain carries TRBV13 and TRBJ2-7, with 8 bases aligning to TRBD2. CDR3 bases: TGTGCCAGCAGCTTAGGGGCGGGGGGCGCCGAGCAGTACTTC. Protein product: CASSLGAGGAEQYF.